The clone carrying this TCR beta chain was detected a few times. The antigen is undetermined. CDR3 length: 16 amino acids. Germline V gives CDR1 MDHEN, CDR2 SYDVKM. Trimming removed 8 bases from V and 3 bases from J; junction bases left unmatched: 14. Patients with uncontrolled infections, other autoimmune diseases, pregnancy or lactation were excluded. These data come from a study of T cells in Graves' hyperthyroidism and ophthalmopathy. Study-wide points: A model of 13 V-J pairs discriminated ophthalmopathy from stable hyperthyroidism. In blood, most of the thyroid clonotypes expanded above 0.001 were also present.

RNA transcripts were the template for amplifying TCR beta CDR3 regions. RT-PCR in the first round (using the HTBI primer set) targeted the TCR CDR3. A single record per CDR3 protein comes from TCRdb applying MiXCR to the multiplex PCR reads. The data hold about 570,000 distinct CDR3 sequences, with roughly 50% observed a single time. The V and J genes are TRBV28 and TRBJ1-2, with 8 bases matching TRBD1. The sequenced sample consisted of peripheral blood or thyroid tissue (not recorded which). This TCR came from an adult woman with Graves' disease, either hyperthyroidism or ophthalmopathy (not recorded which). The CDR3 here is CASSSWAGGSDYGYTF. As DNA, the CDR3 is TGTGCCAGCTCCTCTTGGGCAGGGGGCTCCGACTATGGCTACACCTTC.